This TCR beta chain was found in a study of metastatic and nonmetastatic thyroid tumors. The overall study: Samples came from malignant and benign thyroid patients, and repertoires were compared across blood and tumor or nodule tissue.

Notes on the study in general: The study reportedly found significantly higher TCR beta diversity in malignant thyroid tumors than benign nodules, in blood and tumor.

In its sample, this clone was seen many times. Its matching antigen is unknown. The CDR3 contains 14 residues. Trimming took off 1 base at V and 6 bases at J, with 13 bases between the two ends. Looked up from germline, CDR1 is GTSNPN and CDR2 is SVGIG (reference sequence). All patients were treatment-naive before thyroid surgery. TCRdb re-clonotyped the PCR reads via MiXCR. This table holds around 40,000 clones, roughly 13% found once. This chain uses TRBV30 with TRBJ1-5; D is unresolved. The receptor comes from a female donor with papillary thyroid cancer or a benign thyroid nodule (not recorded which). Some clones in this sample may be carry-over from other donors' samples. Sequencing was carried out using blood. CDR3 in amino acids: CAWSGTGDGQPQHF. In DNA, the CDR3 is TGTGCCTGGAGTGGTACCGGGGATGGTCAGCCCCAGCATTTT.